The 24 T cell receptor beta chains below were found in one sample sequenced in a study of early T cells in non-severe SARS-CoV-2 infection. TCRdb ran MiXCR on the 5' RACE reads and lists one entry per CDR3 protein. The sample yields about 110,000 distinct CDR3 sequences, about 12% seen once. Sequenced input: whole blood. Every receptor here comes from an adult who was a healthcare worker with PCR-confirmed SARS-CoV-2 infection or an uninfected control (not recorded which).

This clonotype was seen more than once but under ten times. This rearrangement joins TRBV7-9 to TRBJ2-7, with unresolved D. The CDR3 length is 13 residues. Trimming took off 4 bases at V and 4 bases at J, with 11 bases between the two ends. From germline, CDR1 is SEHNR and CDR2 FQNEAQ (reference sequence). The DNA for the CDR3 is TGTGCCAGCAGCTCCACTCTAAGTTACGAGCAGTACTTC. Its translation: CASSSTLSYEQYF.

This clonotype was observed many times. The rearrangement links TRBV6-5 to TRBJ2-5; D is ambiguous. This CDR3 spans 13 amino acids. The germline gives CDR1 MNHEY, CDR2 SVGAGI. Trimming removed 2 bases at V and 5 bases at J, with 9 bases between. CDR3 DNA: TGTGCCAGCAGTTACGGCCCTGGGGAGACCCAGTACTTC. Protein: CASSYGPGETQYF.

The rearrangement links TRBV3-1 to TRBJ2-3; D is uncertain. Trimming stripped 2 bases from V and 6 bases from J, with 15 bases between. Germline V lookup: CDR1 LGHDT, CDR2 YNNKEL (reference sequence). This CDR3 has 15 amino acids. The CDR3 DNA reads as TGTGCCAGCAGCCAACGTGCGCCTTCAGGCGATACGCAGTATTTT. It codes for CASSQRAPSGDTQYF.

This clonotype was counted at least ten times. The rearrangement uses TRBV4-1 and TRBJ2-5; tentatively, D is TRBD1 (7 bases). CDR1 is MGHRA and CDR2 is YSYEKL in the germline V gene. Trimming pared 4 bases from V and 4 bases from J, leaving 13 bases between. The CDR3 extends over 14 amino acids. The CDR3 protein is CASSLRQGGETQYF. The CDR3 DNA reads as TGCGCCAGCAGCCTCCGACAGGGAGGAGAGACCCAGTACTTC.

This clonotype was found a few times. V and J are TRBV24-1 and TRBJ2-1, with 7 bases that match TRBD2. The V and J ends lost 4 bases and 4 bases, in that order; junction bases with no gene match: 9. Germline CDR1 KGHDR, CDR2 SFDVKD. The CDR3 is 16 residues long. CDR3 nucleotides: TGTGCCACCAGTGAAGAAGGGAGGGAGGCGTACAATGAGCAGTTCTTC. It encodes CATSEEGREAYNEQFF.

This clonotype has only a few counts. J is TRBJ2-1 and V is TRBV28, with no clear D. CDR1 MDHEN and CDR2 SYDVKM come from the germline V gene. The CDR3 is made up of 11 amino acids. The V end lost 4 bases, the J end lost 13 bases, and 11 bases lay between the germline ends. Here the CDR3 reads CASSYRTIQFF. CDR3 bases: TGTGCCAGCAGTTATCGGACCATTCAGTTCTTC. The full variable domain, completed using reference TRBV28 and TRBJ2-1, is DVKVTQSSRYLVKRTGEKVFLECVQDMDHENMFWYRQDPGLGLRLIYFSYDVKMKEKGDIPEGYSVSREKKERFSLILESASTNQTSMYLCASSYRTIQFFGPGTRLTVL.

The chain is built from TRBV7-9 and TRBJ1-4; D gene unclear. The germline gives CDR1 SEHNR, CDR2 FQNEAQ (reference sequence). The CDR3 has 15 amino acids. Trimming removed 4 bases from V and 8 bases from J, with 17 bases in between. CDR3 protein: CASSSPAGFGEKLFF. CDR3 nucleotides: TGTGCCAGCAGCTCGCCCGCGGGGTTTGGAGAAAAACTGTTTTTT.

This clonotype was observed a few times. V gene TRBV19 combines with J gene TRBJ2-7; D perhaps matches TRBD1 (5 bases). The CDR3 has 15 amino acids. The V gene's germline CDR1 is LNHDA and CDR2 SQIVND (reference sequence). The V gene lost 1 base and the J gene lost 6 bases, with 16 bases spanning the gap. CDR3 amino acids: CASSIGGGPKIEQYF. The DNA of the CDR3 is TGTGCCAGTAGTATAGGGGGCGGTCCAAAGATCGAGCAGTACTTC.

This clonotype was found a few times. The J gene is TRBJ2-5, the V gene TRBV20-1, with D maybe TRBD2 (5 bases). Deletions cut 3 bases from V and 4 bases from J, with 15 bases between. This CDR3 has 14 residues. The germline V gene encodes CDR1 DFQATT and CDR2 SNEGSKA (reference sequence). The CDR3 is CSASEGFGRETQYF. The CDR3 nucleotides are TGCAGTGCTAGTGAGGGCTTCGGCAGAGAGACCCAGTACTTC.

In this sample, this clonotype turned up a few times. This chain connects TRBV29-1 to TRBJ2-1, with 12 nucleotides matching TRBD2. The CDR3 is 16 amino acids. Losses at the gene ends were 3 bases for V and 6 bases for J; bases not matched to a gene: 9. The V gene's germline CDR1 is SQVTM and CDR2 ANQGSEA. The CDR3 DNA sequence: TGCAGCGTTGATTACCCGCTAGCGGGAGGGCGCAATGAGCAGTTCTTC. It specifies CSVDYPLAGGRNEQFF.

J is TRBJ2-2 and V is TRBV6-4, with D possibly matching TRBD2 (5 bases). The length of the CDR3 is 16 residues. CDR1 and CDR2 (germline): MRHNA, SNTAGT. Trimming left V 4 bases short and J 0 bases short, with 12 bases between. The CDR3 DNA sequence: TGTGCCAGCAGTGTACGAAGCGGTGCGAACACCGGGGAGCTGTTTTTT. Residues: CASSVRSGANTGELFF.

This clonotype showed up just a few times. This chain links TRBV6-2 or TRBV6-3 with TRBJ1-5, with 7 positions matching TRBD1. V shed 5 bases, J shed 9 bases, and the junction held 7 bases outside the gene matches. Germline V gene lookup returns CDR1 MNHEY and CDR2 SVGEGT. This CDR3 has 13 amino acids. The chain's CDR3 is CASSRDSLGPQHF. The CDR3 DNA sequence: TGTGCCAGCAGTCGGGACAGCTTGGGGCCCCAGCATTTT.

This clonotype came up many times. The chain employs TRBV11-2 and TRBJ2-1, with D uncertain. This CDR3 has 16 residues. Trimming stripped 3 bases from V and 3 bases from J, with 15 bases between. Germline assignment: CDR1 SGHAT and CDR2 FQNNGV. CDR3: CASSFLAATSYNEQFF. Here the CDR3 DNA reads TGTGCCAGCAGCTTCCTGGCGGCTACCAGCTACAATGAGCAGTTCTTC.

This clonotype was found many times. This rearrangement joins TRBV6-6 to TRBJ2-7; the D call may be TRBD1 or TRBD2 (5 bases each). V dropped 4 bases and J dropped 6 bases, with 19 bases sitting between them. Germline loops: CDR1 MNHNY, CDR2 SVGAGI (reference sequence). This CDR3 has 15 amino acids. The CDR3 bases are TGTGCCAGCAGTTCCGGGGCCCCAACCGGGACCGAGCAGTACTTC. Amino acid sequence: CASSSGAPTGTEQYF.

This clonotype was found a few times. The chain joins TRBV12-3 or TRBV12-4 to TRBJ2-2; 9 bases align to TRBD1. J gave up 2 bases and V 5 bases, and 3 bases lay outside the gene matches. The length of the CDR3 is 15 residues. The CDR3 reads CASSPGQGNTGELFF. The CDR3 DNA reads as TGTGCCAGCAGTCCGGGACAGGGAAACACCGGGGAGCTGTTTTTT.

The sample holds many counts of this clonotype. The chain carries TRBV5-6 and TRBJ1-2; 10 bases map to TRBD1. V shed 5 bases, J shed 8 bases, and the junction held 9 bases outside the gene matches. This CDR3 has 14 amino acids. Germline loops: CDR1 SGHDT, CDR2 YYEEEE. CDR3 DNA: TGTGCCAGCAGTTCGACAGGGGGCTTCGGAGGCTACACCTTC. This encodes CASSSTGGFGGYTF.

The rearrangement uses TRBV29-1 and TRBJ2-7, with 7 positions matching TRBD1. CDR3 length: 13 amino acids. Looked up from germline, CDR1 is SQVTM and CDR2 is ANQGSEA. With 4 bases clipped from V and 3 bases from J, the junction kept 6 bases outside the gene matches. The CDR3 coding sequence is TGCAGCGTTGGGTTGGGACAGCGCTACGAGCAGTACTTC. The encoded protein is CSVGLGQRYEQYF.

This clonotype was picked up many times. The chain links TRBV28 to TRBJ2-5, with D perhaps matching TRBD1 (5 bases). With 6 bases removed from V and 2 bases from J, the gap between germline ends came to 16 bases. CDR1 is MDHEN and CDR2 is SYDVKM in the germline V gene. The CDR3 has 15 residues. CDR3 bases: TGTGCCAGCAGCTTGGTGTGGGGCAGTCAAGAGACCCAGTACTTC. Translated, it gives CASSLVWGSQETQYF. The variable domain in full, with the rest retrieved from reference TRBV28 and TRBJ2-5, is DVKVTQSSRYLVKRTGEKVFLECVQDMDHENMFWYRQDPGLGLRLIYFSYDVKMKEKGDIPEGYSVSREKKERFSLILESASTNQTSMYLCASSLVWGSQETQYFGPGTRLLVL.

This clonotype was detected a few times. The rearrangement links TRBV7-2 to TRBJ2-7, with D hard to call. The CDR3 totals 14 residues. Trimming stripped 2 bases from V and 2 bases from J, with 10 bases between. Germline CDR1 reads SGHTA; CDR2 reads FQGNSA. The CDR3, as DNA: TGTGCCAGCAGCTTACACCTAATCACCTACGAGCAGTACTTC. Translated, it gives CASSLHLITYEQYF.

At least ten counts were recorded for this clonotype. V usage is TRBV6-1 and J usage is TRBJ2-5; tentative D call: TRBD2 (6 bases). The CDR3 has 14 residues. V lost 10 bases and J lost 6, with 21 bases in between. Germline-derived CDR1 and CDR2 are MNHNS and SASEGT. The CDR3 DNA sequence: TGTGCCACCCTTTCCACGGGGGAAGGGAAGACCCAGTACTTC. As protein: CATLSTGEGKTQYF.

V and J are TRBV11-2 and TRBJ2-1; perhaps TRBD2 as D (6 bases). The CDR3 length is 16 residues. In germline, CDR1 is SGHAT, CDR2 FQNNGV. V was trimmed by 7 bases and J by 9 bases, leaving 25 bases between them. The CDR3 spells CASTRDIAEVKGEQFF. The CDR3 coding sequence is TGTGCCAGCACCCGGGATATAGCGGAAGTAAAGGGTGAGCAGTTCTTC.

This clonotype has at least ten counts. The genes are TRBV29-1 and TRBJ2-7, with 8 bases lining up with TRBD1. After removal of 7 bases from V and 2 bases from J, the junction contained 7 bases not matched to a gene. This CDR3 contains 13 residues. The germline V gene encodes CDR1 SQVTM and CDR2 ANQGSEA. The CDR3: CSAGQAIPYEQYF. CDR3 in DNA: TGCAGCGCGGGACAGGCGATCCCCTACGAGCAGTACTTC.

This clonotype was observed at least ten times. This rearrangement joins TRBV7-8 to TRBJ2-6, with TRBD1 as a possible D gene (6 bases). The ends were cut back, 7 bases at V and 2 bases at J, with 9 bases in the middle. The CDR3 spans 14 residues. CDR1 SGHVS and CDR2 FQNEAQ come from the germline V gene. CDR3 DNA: TGTGCCAGCAACCGACAGGCTGGGGCCAACGTCCTGACTTTC. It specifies CASNRQAGANVLTF.

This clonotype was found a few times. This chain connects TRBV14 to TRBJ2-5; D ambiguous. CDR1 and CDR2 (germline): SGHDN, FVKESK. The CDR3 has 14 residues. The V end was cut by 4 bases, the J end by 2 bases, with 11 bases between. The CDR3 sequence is CASSRWAPQETQYF. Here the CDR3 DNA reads TGTGCCAGCAGCCGCTGGGCACCGCAAGAGACCCAGTACTTC. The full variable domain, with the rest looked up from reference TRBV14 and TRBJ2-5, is EAGVTQFPSHSVIEKGQTVTLRCDPISGHDNLYWYRRVMGKEIKFLLHFVKESKQDESGMPNNRFLAERTGGTYSTLKVQPAELEDSGVYFCASSRWAPQETQYFGPGTRLLVL.